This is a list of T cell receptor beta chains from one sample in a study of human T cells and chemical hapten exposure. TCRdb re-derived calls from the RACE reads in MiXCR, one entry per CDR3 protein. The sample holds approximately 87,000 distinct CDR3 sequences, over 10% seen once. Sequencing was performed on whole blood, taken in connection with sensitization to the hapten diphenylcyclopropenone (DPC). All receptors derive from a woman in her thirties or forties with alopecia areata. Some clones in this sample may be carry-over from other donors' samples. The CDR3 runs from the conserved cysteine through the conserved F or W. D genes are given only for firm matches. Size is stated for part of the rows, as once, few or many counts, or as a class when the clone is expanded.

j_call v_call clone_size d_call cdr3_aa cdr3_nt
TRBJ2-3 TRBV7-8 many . CASSLGSASTDTQYF TGTGCCAGCAGCTTAGGGTCGGCTAGCACAGATACGCAGTATTTT
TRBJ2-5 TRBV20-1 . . CSVRGAIETQYF TGCAGTGTAAGGGGGGCTATCGAGACCCAGTACTTC
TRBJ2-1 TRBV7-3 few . CASSLLGVDEQFF TGTGCCAGCAGCTTACTTGGTGTAGATGAGCAGTTCTTC
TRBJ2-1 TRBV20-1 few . CSARAVGREQFF TGCAGTGCTAGAGCGGTGGGAAGGGAGCAGTTCTTC
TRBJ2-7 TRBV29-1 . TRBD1 CSVQGGQGANEQYF TGCAGCGTTCAAGGGGGACAGGGGGCCAACGAGCAGTACTTC
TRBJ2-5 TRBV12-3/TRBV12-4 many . CASSLAGQLQETQYF TGTGCCAGCAGTTTGGCGGGGCAGCTCCAAGAGACCCAGTACTTC
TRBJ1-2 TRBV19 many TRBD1 CASSYLPTGGYGYTF TGTGCCAGTAGCTACCTCCCAACAGGGGGTTATGGCTACACCTTC
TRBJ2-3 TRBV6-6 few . CASSWGRGKDTQYF TGTGCCAGCTCCTGGGGACGGGGAAAGGATACGCAGTATTTT
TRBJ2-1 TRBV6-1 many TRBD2 CASSESSGGRGEQFF TGTGCCAGCAGTGAATCTAGCGGGGGACGTGGGGAGCAGTTCTTC
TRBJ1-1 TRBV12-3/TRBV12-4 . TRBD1 CASSSRTGIPEAFF TGTGCCAGCAGTTCCCGGACAGGGATCCCTGAAGCTTTCTTT
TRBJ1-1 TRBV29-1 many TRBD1 CSLRQGVEAFF TGCAGCCTTCGACAGGGGGTTGAAGCTTTCTTT
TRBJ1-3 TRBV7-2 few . CASSLDSSGNTIYF TGTGCCAGCAGCTTGGATAGCTCTGGAAACACCATATATTTT
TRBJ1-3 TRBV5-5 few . CASSPNRDVRYF TGTGCCAGCAGCCCAAACAGGGACGTTCGGTATTTT
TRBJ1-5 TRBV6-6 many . CASSYSSLQNQPQHF TGTGCCAGCAGTTACTCGTCCCTCCAGAATCAGCCCCAGCATTTT
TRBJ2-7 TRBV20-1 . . CSAITRGSYEQYF TGCAGTGCTATAACCAGGGGATCCTACGAGCAGTACTTC
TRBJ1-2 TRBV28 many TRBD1 CASKTGGSEGYTF TGTGCCAGCAAGACAGGGGGTTCAGAGGGCTACACCTTC
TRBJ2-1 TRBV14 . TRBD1 CASSQTGGYNEQFF TGTGCCAGCAGCCAGACAGGGGGTTACAATGAGCAGTTCTTC
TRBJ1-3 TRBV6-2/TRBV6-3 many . CASAAHSENTIYF TGTGCCAGCGCGGCCCACTCTGAAAACACCATATATTTT
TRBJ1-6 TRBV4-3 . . CASSQVGGSPLHF TGCGCCAGCAGCCAAGTGGGCGGTTCACCCCTCCACTTT
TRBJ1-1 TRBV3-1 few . CASSQEAPNTEAFF TGTGCCAGCAGCCAAGAGGCTCCGAACACTGAAGCTTTCTTT
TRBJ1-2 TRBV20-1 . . CSARDPIGRGESYGYTF TGCAGTGCTAGAGACCCTATCGGGAGGGGGGAGAGCTATGGCTACACCTTC
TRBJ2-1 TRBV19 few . CASSGSWGNEQFF TGTGCCAGTAGCGGGAGTTGGGGCAATGAGCAGTTCTTC
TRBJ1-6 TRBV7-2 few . CASSLEAKSISPLHF TGTGCCAGCAGCTTAGAGGCAAAAAGCATTTCACCCCTCCACTTT
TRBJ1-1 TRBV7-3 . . CASSFGQTNTEAFF TGTGCCAGCAGCTTTGGACAAACGAACACTGAAGCTTTCTTT
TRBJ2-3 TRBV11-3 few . CASSRSGRITDTQYF TGTGCCAGCAGCCGTAGCGGTCGAATCACAGATACGCAGTATTTT
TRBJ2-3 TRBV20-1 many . CSARDAKGRGRTDTQYF TGCAGTGCTAGAGATGCGAAGGGGCGGGGGCGCACAGATACGCAGTATTTT